Sequencing of this T cell receptor (beta chain) was carried out in a study of CD4 and CD8 cells across lung adenocarcinoma regions (dated by TCRdb to the late 2010s). For the study in its entirety: To look at intratumor heterogeneity in the T cell receptor repertoire, the study compared tumor centers against tumor margins.

Libraries came from PCR. The listed sequencing device is HiSeq X Ten. TCRdb reworked the public reads: Q25 trimming with fastp, MiXCR clone assembly, productive beta chains retained. Rows are combined by CDR3 protein, so each entry shows the most common genes and DNA. Counted in this sample were about 12,000 distinct CDR3 sequences; around half of them appeared once. Jointly, the top ten make up roughly 30% of the sample. A distance of 22 bases separates the germline ends of V and J, which lose 5 bases and 2 bases respectively. There are 18 amino acids in the CDR3, from cysteine to phenylalanine inclusive. Only the CDR3 region is kept as DNA, spanning 54 bases read in frame from base 1. CDR1 and CDR2, looked up from the germline V gene (reference sequence), are SEHNR and FQNEAQ. This clonotype was observed a few times. The specificity of this receptor is unknown. No base quality values were provided; no much bigger clone lies one nucleotide off.

Donors were patients with localized lung adenocarcinoma, a subtype of non-small cell lung cancer. The samples were taken from the centers of localized lung adenocarcinomas. For TCR repertoire analysis, CD8+ T cells from tumor tissue were profiled apart from CD4+ T cells. The source is a female donor with lung adenocarcinoma. The CD4 and CD8 labels of this study may be unreliable. Sequenced input: CD8+ T cells from the center of a lung tumor. Reading the label with the study, this specimen's cell subset or site is: tumor center region. The chain is assembled from TRBV7-9 and TRBJ2-1; the best D guess is TRBD1, with 8 bases matching. The CDR3 reads CASSRVGGWGQAYNEQFF. The DNA sequence reads TGTGCCAGCAGCCGCGTGGGAGGGTGGGGACAGGCCTACAATGAGCAGTTCTTC. Where the CDR3 stops, the reference TRBV7-9 and TRBJ2-1 genes take over; the full variable domain is DTGVSQNPRHKITKRGQNVTFRCDPISEHNRLYWYRQTLGQGPEFLTYFQNEAQLEKSRLLSDRFSAERPKGSFSTLEIQRTEQGDSAMYLCASSRVGGWGQAYNEQFFGPGTRLTVL.